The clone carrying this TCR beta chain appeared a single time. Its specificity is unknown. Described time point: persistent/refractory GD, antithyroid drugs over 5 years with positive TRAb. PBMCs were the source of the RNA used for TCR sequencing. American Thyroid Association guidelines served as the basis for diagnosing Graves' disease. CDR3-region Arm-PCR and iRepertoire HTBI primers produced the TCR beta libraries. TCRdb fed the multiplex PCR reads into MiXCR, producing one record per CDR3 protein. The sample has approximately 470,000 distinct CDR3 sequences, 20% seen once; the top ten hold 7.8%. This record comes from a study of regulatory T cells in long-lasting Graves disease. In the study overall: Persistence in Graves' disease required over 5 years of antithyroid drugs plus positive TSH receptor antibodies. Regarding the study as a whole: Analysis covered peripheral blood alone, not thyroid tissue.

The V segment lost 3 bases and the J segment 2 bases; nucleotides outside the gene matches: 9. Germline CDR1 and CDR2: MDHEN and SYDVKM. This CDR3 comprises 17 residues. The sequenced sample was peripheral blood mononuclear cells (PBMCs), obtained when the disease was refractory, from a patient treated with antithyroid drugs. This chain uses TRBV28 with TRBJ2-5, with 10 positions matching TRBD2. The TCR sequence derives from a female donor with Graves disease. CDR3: CASSLQREGRRQETQYF. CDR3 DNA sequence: TGTGCCAGCAGTTTGCAGCGGGAGGGCCGGAGGCAAGAGACCCAGTACTTC.